The rows below give T cell receptor beta chains drawn from one sample of a study of T-cell memory formation after mild COVID-19. TCRdb called the 5' RACE reads again in MiXCR, with one record for every CDR3 protein. The table records hundreds of thousands of distinct CDR3 sequences, about 17% of them present only once. Sample: PBMCs or a T cell subset sorted from them (not recorded which). These receptors were collected from a man aged 18 to 35 who had mild COVID-19 (a few samples of this study predate the infection). Cell type and time point are not known. The CDR3 runs from the conserved cysteine through the conserved F or W. A D gene is named only where the DNA matches it firmly. Expanded clones are given a class, and other clones once, few, many or no size at all.

V gene: TRBV20-1; D gene: -; clone size: -; J gene: TRBJ2-3; CDR3 protein: CSPPGTGDTQYF; CDR3 DNA: TGCAGCCCCCCAGGGACTGGAGATACGCAGTATTTT
V gene: TRBV20-1; D gene: -; clone size: many; J gene: TRBJ1-2; CDR3 protein: CSATGGGSPYGYTF; CDR3 DNA: TGCAGTGCCACCGGGGGGGGAAGCCCATATGGCTACACCTTC
V gene: TRBV7-2; D gene: -; clone size: -; J gene: TRBJ1-5; CDR3 protein: CASSVDSGPQHF; CDR3 DNA: TGTGCCAGCAGCGTGGACTCGGGGCCCCAGCATTTT
V gene: TRBV12-3/TRBV12-4; D gene: TRBD2; clone size: few; J gene: TRBJ2-5; CDR3 protein: CASSRTSGGAQYF; CDR3 DNA: TGTGCCAGCAGCAGGACTAGCGGGGGGGCCCAGTACTTC
V gene: TRBV2; D gene: -; clone size: -; J gene: TRBJ1-5; CDR3 protein: CASSARVGNQPQHF; CDR3 DNA: TGTGCCAGCAGTGCCAGGGTAGGCAATCAGCCCCAGCATTTT
V gene: TRBV25-1; D gene: -; clone size: few; J gene: TRBJ1-1; CDR3 protein: CASSGDGWNTEAFF; CDR3 DNA: TGTGCCAGCAGTGGAGACGGATGGAACACTGAAGCTTTCTTT
V gene: TRBV4-3; D gene: -; clone size: -; J gene: TRBJ1-6; CDR3 protein: CASSLVTTDNSPLHF; CDR3 DNA: TGCGCCAGCAGCCTAGTTACGACAGATAATTCACCCCTCCACTTT
V gene: TRBV7-2; D gene: -; clone size: -; J gene: TRBJ2-1; CDR3 protein: CDSSLGIRGDEQFF; CDR3 DNA: TGTGACAGCAGCTTAGGAATCAGGGGCGATGAGCAGTTCTTC
V gene: TRBV5-5; D gene: TRBD1; clone size: few; J gene: TRBJ1-2; CDR3 protein: CASSRRTGNYGYTF; CDR3 DNA: TGTGCCAGCAGCCGAAGGACAGGGAACTATGGCTACACCTTC
V gene: TRBV18; D gene: -; clone size: few; J gene: TRBJ1-2; CDR3 protein: CASSPGANGYTF; CDR3 DNA: TGTGCCAGCTCACCAGGGGCCAATGGCTACACCTTC
V gene: TRBV4-3; D gene: TRBD1; clone size: -; J gene: TRBJ2-3; CDR3 protein: CASSQNPGQGADTQYF; CDR3 DNA: TGCGCCAGCAGCCAAAATCCGGGACAGGGGGCGGATACGCAGTATTTT
V gene: TRBV21-1; D gene: -; clone size: -; J gene: TRBJ2-4; CDR3 protein: CASIQTGVPSDIQYF; CDR3 DNA: TGTGCCAGCATTCAAACTGGGGTTCCTTCGGACATTCAGTACTTC
V gene: TRBV4-3; D gene: -; clone size: few; J gene: TRBJ2-1; CDR3 protein: CASSQGGRAYPGAQFF; CDR3 DNA: TGCGCCAGCAGCCAAGGAGGCAGGGCCTACCCAGGAGCGCAGTTCTTC
V gene: TRBV7-8; D gene: -; clone size: few; J gene: TRBJ1-2; CDR3 protein: CASSPVSANYGYTF; CDR3 DNA: TGTGCCAGCAGCCCCGTATCAGCTAACTATGGCTACACCTTC
V gene: TRBV29-1; D gene: -; clone size: few; J gene: TRBJ2-7; CDR3 protein: CSVEDPRGRSSYEQYF; CDR3 DNA: TGCAGCGTTGAAGACCCTCGGGGCAGGAGCTCCTACGAGCAGTACTTC
V gene: TRBV7-9; D gene: -; clone size: -; J gene: TRBJ2-1; CDR3 protein: CASSLERLDEQFF; CDR3 DNA: TGTGCCAGCAGCTTAGAGAGGTTGGACGAGCAGTTCTTC
V gene: TRBV18; D gene: -; clone size: -; J gene: TRBJ2-5; CDR3 protein: CASSPPASGQTQYF; CDR3 DNA: TGTGCCAGCTCACCACCGGCGTCAGGTCAGACCCAGTACTTC